This passage covers 26 T cell receptor beta chains from one sample sequenced in a study of T cells after yellow fever vaccination. TCRdb reanalysed the 5' RACE reads using MiXCR and keeps one entry per CDR3 protein. The repertoire holds fewer than 650,000 distinct CDR3 sequences, 21% seen once, with roughly 16% in the top ten. Source: PBMCs, taken about 21 days after the first yellow fever vaccination. The receptors here all came from a man between 18 and 35 years old who received the YFV17D yellow fever vaccine.

The V and J genes are TRBV6-2 or TRBV6-3 and TRBJ1-4, with 9 bases lining up with TRBD1. With V trimmed by 2 bases and J by 6 bases, 7 bases remained unmatched. The CDR3 consists of 16 residues. CDR1 and CDR2 (germline): MNHEY, SVGEGT. CDR3 nucleotide sequence: TGTGCCAGCAGTTACGCTACAGGGGGCGCGGATGAAAAACTGTTTTTT. Protein product: CASSYATGGADEKLFF.

This clonotype came up many times. The genes are TRBV20-1 and TRBJ2-2; 7 nucleotides align to TRBD1. The CDR3 contains 14 residues. J gave up 2 bases and V 6 bases, and 6 bases lay outside the gene matches. Germline loops: CDR1 DFQATT, CDR2 SNEGSKA (reference sequence). In DNA form, the CDR3 reads TGCAGTGCCACCGGGACAGCAAACACCGGGGAGCTGTTTTTT. Protein sequence: CSATGTANTGELFF.

In its sample, this clonotype was seen a few times. This chain links TRBV5-4 with TRBJ2-1; D is uncertain. V lost 3 bases, J lost 9 bases, and 1 base lay in between. The CDR3 runs to 9 residues. Looked up from germline, CDR1 is SGHNT and CDR2 is YYREEE (reference sequence). The CDR3 protein is CASSCEQFF. The DNA for the CDR3 is TGTGCCAGCAGCTGTGAGCAGTTCTTC.

This clonotype appeared a few times. CDR3 in DNA: TGTGCCAGCAGACCGGAGGTTAAGAACACCGGGGAGCTGTTTTTT. This gives the protein CASRPEVKNTGELFF. This rearrangement joins TRBV6-1 to TRBJ2-2, with D maybe TRBD2 (5 bases). This CDR3 is built from 15 residues. The germline V gene encodes CDR1 MNHNS and CDR2 SASEGT. V dropped 6 bases and J dropped 1 base, with 12 bases sitting between them.

This clonotype appeared a few times. This chain connects TRBV20-1 to TRBJ2-7; 12 bases line up with TRBD1. Germline V lookup: CDR1 DFQATT, CDR2 SNEGSKA (reference sequence). V gave up 7 bases and J gave up 7 bases; unmatched junction bases: 8. The CDR3 totals 13 residues. For the CDR3, the DNA is TGCAGTGGCTCGGGACAGGGGGCTTGGGAGCAGTACGTC. Protein product: CSGSGQGAWEQYV.

This clonotype was counted many times. The gene calls are TRBV5-4 and TRBJ1-5; D possibly corresponds to TRBD1 (5 bases). The CDR3 is 14 amino acids. Germline V gene data show CDR1 as SGHNT and CDR2 as YYREEE (reference sequence). V was pared by 4 bases and J by 5 bases, with 13 bases between. The CDR3 loop reads CASSRGTGDQPQHF. The CDR3, as DNA: TGTGCCAGCAGCCGAGGGACGGGAGATCAGCCCCAGCATTTT.

The chain has TRBV4-3 and TRBJ1-4; D is ambiguous. The germline V gene encodes CDR1 LGHNA and CDR2 YSLEER. The CDR3 covers 12 residues. Trimming removed 2 bases from V and 14 bases from J, with 12 bases in between. CDR3 in amino acids: CASSQPGQTLFF. In nucleotides, the CDR3 is TGCGCCAGCAGCCAACCGGGCCAAACTCTGTTTTTT.

This sequence joins TRBV10-3 and TRBJ2-3, with D possibly TRBD2 on 6 matching bases. The CDR3 length is 14 residues. In germline, CDR1 is ENHRY, CDR2 SYGVKD. With 10 bases removed from V and 4 bases from J, the gap between germline ends came to 18 bases. Here the CDR3 reads CATKGKPGADTQYF. CDR3 coding DNA: TGTGCCACCAAGGGTAAGCCGGGGGCAGATACGCAGTATTTT.

CDR3 region: CASSEGNFQETQYF. CDR3 coding DNA: TGCGCCAGCAGCGAAGGGAATTTTCAAGAGACCCAGTACTTC. This sequence joins TRBV5-1 and TRBJ2-5; D not certain. Germline V lookup: CDR1 SGHRS, CDR2 YFSETQ. The CDR3 is 14 amino acids. The V end lost 4 bases, the J end lost 2 bases, and 12 bases lay between the germline ends.

The chain carries TRBV20-1 and TRBJ2-5; D gene unclear. Trimming left V 6 bases short and J 0 bases short, with 14 bases between. The CDR3 consists of 14 residues. Germline V gene data show CDR1 as DFQATT and CDR2 as SNEGSKA (reference sequence). CDR3 protein: CSADRPPYQETQYF. CDR3 DNA sequence: TGCAGTGCCGACCGGCCGCCGTACCAAGAGACCCAGTACTTC.

The chain carries TRBV7-9 and TRBJ2-3; D is uncertain. Germline CDR1 and CDR2: SEHNR and FQNEAQ (reference sequence). Deletions cut 0 bases from V and 10 bases from J, with 5 bases between. This CDR3 spans 11 amino acids. The CDR3 coding sequence is TGTGCCAGCAGCTTAGCCCAGGCGCAGTATTTT. Protein product: CASSLAQAQYF.

This chain connects TRBV5-4 to TRBJ2-7; 8 bases align to TRBD2. Germline values: CDR1 SGHNT, CDR2 YYREEE (reference sequence). CDR3 size: 16 residues. The V gene end was trimmed by 1 base and the J gene end by 7 bases; junction bases not matched to a gene: 13. The CDR3 region has the DNA TGTGCCAGCAGCTTGTTTGGTCGCGGGGGGCAGGAAGAGCAGTACTTC. Residues: CASSLFGRGGQEEQYF. Supplemented by reference TRBV5-4 and TRBJ2-7, the full variable domain reads ETGVTQSPTHLIKTRGQQVTLRCSSQSGHNTVSWYQQALGQGPQFIFQYYREEENGRGNFPPRFSGLQFPNYSSELNVNALELDDSALYLCASSLFGRGGQEEQYFGPGTRLTVT.

This chain connects TRBV27 to TRBJ2-7; the D gene could be TRBD1 or TRBD2 (5 bases each). The CDR3 totals 14 residues. V was shortened by 5 bases and J by 3 bases, with 14 bases between the two germline ends. Germline V CDR1 and CDR2: MNHEY, SMNVEV (reference sequence). The DNA of the CDR3 is TGTGCCAGCAGTGCCGGGACGACGGTCTACGAGCAGTACTTC. This sequence encodes CASSAGTTVYEQYF.

A word on this clonotype: A much more abundant neighbour one base away suggests this may be a read error. The CDR3 DNA sequence: TGCGCCAGCAGCTGGGGGGCGTCGGCCAGCTCCTACGAGCAGTACTTC. Encoded protein: CASSWGASASSYEQYF. J is TRBJ2-7 and V is TRBV5-1; either TRBD1 or TRBD2 may fit D (6 bases each). Trimming removed 3 bases at V and 0 bases at J, with 16 bases between. CDR3 length: 16 amino acids. Germline V gene lookup returns CDR1 SGHRS and CDR2 YFSETQ.

The J gene is TRBJ2-3, the V gene TRBV14, with a tentative D call TRBD1 (5 bases). V lost 4 bases and J 2 bases, leaving 10 bases between the germline ends. Germline lookup yields CDR1 SGHDN and CDR2 FVKESK. The CDR3 loop spans 14 amino acids. The CDR3 bases are TGTGCCAGCAGCCCGACAGTTAACACAGATACGCAGTATTTT. This encodes CASSPTVNTDTQYF.

The sample holds a few counts of this clonotype. This chain uses TRBV5-6 with TRBJ2-5; D may be TRBD1 (6 bases). CDR1 SGHDT and CDR2 YYEEEE come from the germline V gene. The CDR3 sequence is 15 residues long. The V end was cut by 4 bases, the J end by 3 bases, with 16 bases between. The CDR3 here is CASSLTPDSKETQYF. The CDR3, as DNA: TGTGCCAGCAGCCTCACACCGGACAGTAAAGAGACCCAGTACTTC.

This clonotype has just a few counts. The chain links TRBV6-5 to TRBJ1-4; D remains unclear. Germline lookup yields CDR1 MNHEY and CDR2 SVGAGI. V dropped 4 bases and J dropped 6 bases, with 9 bases sitting between them. The CDR3 contains 13 residues. CDR3 region: CASSLREDEKLFF. CDR3 DNA sequence: TGTGCCAGCAGTTTGAGGGAGGATGAAAAACTGTTTTTT.

This chain joins TRBV18 and TRBJ1-2; D gene uncertain. This CDR3 spans 13 amino acids. Germline V gene sequence: CDR1 KGHSH, CDR2 LQKENI. The germline V and J ends were trimmed by 4 bases and 0 bases, with 6 bases remaining between them. The CDR3 region has the DNA TGTGCCAGCTCACACTTAGCTAACTATGGCTACACCTTC. Translated: CASSHLANYGYTF.

V usage is TRBV10-3 and J usage is TRBJ2-7; 9 bases match TRBD1. Germline V lookup: CDR1 ENHRY, CDR2 SYGVKD. The length of the CDR3 is 15 residues. V dropped 3 bases and J dropped 4; count of bases not matched to a gene: 7. This CDR3 reads CAISDFRTGAYEQYF. As DNA, the CDR3 is TGTGCCATCAGTGACTTTCGGACAGGGGCATACGAGCAGTACTTC.

This clonotype was counted at least ten times. The V and J genes are TRBV7-2 and TRBJ2-3, with 8 bases identical to TRBD2. CDR3 length: 15 amino acids. CDR1 and CDR2 (germline): SGHTA, FQGNSA. V was clipped by 5 bases and J by 0 bases; unmatched bases: 4. In nucleotides, the CDR3 is TGTGCCAGCAGCCGGGGGGGATCTAGCACAGATACGCAGTATTTT. It encodes CASSRGGSSTDTQYF.

This clonotype appeared a few times. CDR3 in amino acids: CASQGARTLHF. The CDR3 DNA reads as TGTGCCAGCCAGGGGGCTCGTACCCTCCACTTT. The chain couples TRBV11-2 to TRBJ1-6; 8 nucleotides agree with TRBD1. CDR1 SGHAT and CDR2 FQNNGV come from the germline V gene. The CDR3 runs 11 residues. Trimming at V came to 8 bases and at J to 14 bases, leaving 5 bases not matched to a gene.

This clonotype was found many times. This sequence joins TRBV12-3 or TRBV12-4 and TRBJ2-1; 8 bases are shared with TRBD2. The junction had 5 bases not matched to a gene; V was cut back by 4 bases and J by 0 bases. There are 16 residues in the CDR3. DNA for the CDR3: TGTGCCAGCAGTTCCCTAGCGGGCAGCTCCTACAATGAGCAGTTCTTC. Residues: CASSSLAGSSYNEQFF.

This clonotype was observed a few times. J is TRBJ2-7 and V is TRBV19; TRBD2 agrees at 16 bases. CDR1 is LNHDA and CDR2 is SQIVND in the germline V gene (reference sequence). There are 16 residues in the CDR3. The J segment lost 5 bases and the V segment lost 5 bases, leaving 6 bases of the junction unmatched. The CDR3 DNA is TGTGCCAGTAGTCCGAAGGGACTAGCGGGAGGGAACGAGCAGTACTTC. This sequence encodes CASSPKGLAGGNEQYF.

The V gene is TRBV6-1, the J gene TRBJ2-7, with a possible D match to TRBD1 (6 bases). CDR1 and CDR2 from the germline V gene are MNHNS and SASEGT. Trimming cost V 5 bases and J 2 bases, with 16 bases left between them. The CDR3 contains 15 residues. CDR3 nucleotides: TGTGCCAGCAGTCCATACCCCAGGGGCACCTACGAGCAGTACTTC. It specifies CASSPYPRGTYEQYF.

This clonotype was seen many times. The J gene is TRBJ2-3, the V gene TRBV5-6; 9 bases align to TRBD2. The germline V gene encodes CDR1 SGHDT and CDR2 YYEEEE. The V and J ends lost 4 bases and 1 base, in that order; junction bases with no gene match: 10. The CDR3 totals 17 residues. As DNA, the CDR3 is TGTGCCAGCAGCCGCCTCGGAGCGGGGGGTGGCACAGATACGCAGTATTTT. Amino acids: CASSRLGAGGGTDTQYF.

In the case of this clonotype: A single base separates this from a much larger clone, so it may be a read error. The chain combines TRBV6-1 with TRBJ2-7; D is possibly TRBD1 (6 bases). Looked up from germline, CDR1 is MNHNS and CDR2 is SASEGT. The V end lost 5 bases, the J end lost 2 bases, and 16 bases lay between the germline ends. The CDR3 spans 15 residues. CDR3 DNA sequence: TGTGCCAGCAGTACCCCGGACAGAGGTACCTACGAGCAGTACGTC. Its translation is CASSTPDRGTYEQYV.